The source of this T cell receptor (beta chain) is a study of blood T cells in healthy people across ages (dated by TCRdb to 2013 to 2016). Study-level background: In model experiments, template switching captured roughly one uniquely barcoded TCR beta cDNA molecule for every two T cells. The study measured age-related changes in TCR beta repertoire diversity using deep sequencing normalized with unique cDNA molecular identifiers. The donors were divided into four age groups: young (average approximately 16 years), middle-aged (about 39), aged (around 67) and long-lived (about 79). The study analyzed two additional independent replicas of 1 million unique cDNA reads from the same blood draw for two donors, one aged 18 to 30 and one aged 80 or older.

The CDR3, from cysteine to phenylalanine, totals 13 residues. Only the CDR3 DNA stays, 39 bases, in frame from base 1. The 39 donors, aged 6 to 90 years, were systemically healthy Caucasian individuals from Russia. Roughly 10 milliliters of peripheral blood were drawn from each donor into EDTA-treated Vacutainer tubes. PBMCs were isolated by Ficoll-Paque density-gradient centrifugation, with at least 7 million obtained per sample. Trizol reagent was used to extract total RNA from the PBMCs, yielding at least 6 micrograms per sample. Naive CD45RAhigh/CD27high T cell percentages were measured by flow cytometry on a PBMC aliquot from every donor. As to this clonotype: What antigen it recognizes has not been identified. Base-call qualities are not available, and no considerably larger clone is one nucleotide away.

Overall study outcomes, separate from this receptor: Because the CMV infection status of the donors was unknown, age-related changes in expanded clonotypes may potentially have been confounded. Observed TCR beta diversity per million T cells fell roughly linearly with age, and a significant reduction was already apparent by age about 38. The long-lived group showed more naive CD4+ T cells, fewer expanded clones and increased TCR diversity than the aged group, suggesting age selection. Bulk unsorted PBMC profiling prevented conclusive comparison of naive and antigen-experienced compartments. Estimates of total diversity based on one million sequenced T cells were regarded as lower bounds and as underestimates. A strong correlation was found between observed TCR beta diversity and the percentage of naive T cells measured by flow cytometry.

The library was obtained by 5' RACE. The run used an Illumina HiSeq 2500. A second roughly 6 to 11 cycle PCR used a sample-barcoded 5' primer and a J-beta primer mix. A template-switch 5' adaptor carrying 12 random nucleotides introduced a unique molecular identifier onto each TCR beta cDNA molecule. At least 2.5 million CDR3-containing paired-end reads were obtained from each sample. The Mint cDNA synthesis kit, primed by a TRBC-specific oligonucleotide, was used to synthesize first-strand cDNA from all RNA. Following uracil-DNA glycosylase treatment, all cDNA underwent a first 18-cycle PCR with the universal primers M1SS and BC2_uni_R. The authors' analysis ran thus. For normalization, 1 million high-quality reads, each with a distinct molecular identifier, were randomly selected from each sample. Reads with shared molecular identifiers were discarded instead of being binned into consensus sequences. CDR3 identification, clonotype clustering and error correction used MiTCR with a Q25 quality threshold and the strictest error-elimination algorithm. A nonparametric unseen species model with Euler transformation was used to estimate lower-bound total TCR beta diversity. TCRdb cleaned the public reads at Q25 with fastp, built clones with MiXCR and kept in-frame beta chains. Records with the same CDR3 protein are collapsed into one entry carrying the most frequent genes and DNA. These V and J calls originate from TCRdb's pipeline instead of the authors' own analysis. This sample has roughly 800,000 distinct CDR3 sequences in its table, and 25% to 30% of those were observed once. Approximately 2.9% of the sample rests with the top ten.

These records were also assigned to another study, of T cells of mothers and their children. That second report states: The donors were nine systemically healthy Caucasian individuals, made up of three mothers and their six children. cDNA synthesis used all of the extracted RNA, with roughly 1.6 ug of RNA in each 15 ul reaction. In the second PCR, the M1S primer added sample barcodes and 2-4 random nucleotides. Each mother yielded over 9 million TCR beta CDR3 reads and each child roughly 2.9 million reads. TCR recombination output is similarly shaped by thymic selection in related and unrelated pairs, with a minor effect exerted by inherited differences. Related mother-child pairs always showed normalized repertoire overlap that was slightly higher than in unrelated mother-child pairs, though the difference was never significant. No persistent microchimeric T cell clones were found, with a detection sensitivity of 75 to 100 clones per million clonotypes. In the study, deep NGS was used to compare the TCR beta repertoires of mothers and children, and features distinguishing related mother-child pairs from unrelated individuals were sought. Mothers averaged roughly 40 +/- 4 years of age and children averaged about 10 +/- 4 years. After adapters were ligated using NEBNext reagents, the libraries underwent 100+100 nt paired-end sequencing on an Illumina HiSeq 2000. Mother and child libraries were prepared a month apart and sequenced in separate runs to prevent cross-contamination. For each donor, between about 500,000 and 2,200,000 distinct TCR beta clonotypes were identified. Naive TCR beta clonotypes were estimated from low-frequency clonotypes matched to each donor's FACS-determined naive share, without sorting.

The chain links TRBV12-3 or TRBV12-4 with TRBJ2-5; possibly the D gene is TRBD2, per 5 matching bases. Gene TRBJ2-7 matches the end of the DNA better, so the J call may be wrong. The receptor's source is a boy younger than 18 in good health. Material: blood. The DNA sequence follows: TGTGCCAGCAGTAGCCTGAACCGGGGCGAGCAGTACTTC. Its protein product is CASSSLNRGEQYF.